This T cell receptor beta chain was sequenced in a study of blood T cell repertoires in COVID-19. The protocol was immunoSEQ multiplex PCR, while the TCRdb copy is restricted to in-frame clones and leaves out a portion. The sample contains around 81,000 clones, more than 75% of which appear only once. The CDR3 extends over 13 amino acids. In germline, CDR1 is SEHNR, CDR2 FQNEAQ (reference sequence). Trimming removed 5 bases from V and 12 bases from J, with 17 bases in between. The chain is built from TRBV7-9 and TRBJ2-4; TRBD2 might be the D (6 bases). The sequenced sample consisted of peripheral blood. This clonotype was sampled from a human donor in a cohort sampled during active COVID-19. This CDR3 reads CASSQDGGRTQYF. The CDR3 DNA is TGTGCCAGCAGCCAAGACGGGGGTCGAACTCAGTACTTC. The variable domain in full, completed from reference TRBV7-9 and TRBJ2-4, reads DTGVSQNPRHKITKRGQNVTFRCDPISEHNRLYWYRQTLGQGPEFLTYFQNEAQLEKSRLLSDRFSAERPKGSFSTLEIQRTEQGDSAMYLCASSQDGGRTQYFGAGTRLSVL.